This TCR beta chain was captured by sequencing in a study of PD-L1 blockade in urothelial cancer. This clone was counted a few times. Germline V gene lookup returns CDR1 SGHTA and CDR2 FQGNSA. The CDR3 extends over 13 amino acids. Trimming shortened V by 5 bases and J by 2 bases, and 10 bases separated the two germline ends. The data were produced by immunoSEQ multiplex PCR, yet TCRdb's version contains in-frame clones alone and is incomplete. Here the sample spans 95,000 to 150,000 clones, around 86% being singletons. Time point meaning: peripheral blood 6 weeks after treatment start. The clonotype was recovered from a middle-aged man with urothelial cancer. The sequencing used PBMCs, collected around atezolizumab (anti-PD-L1) treatment. The V call is TRBV7-2, the J call TRBJ2-7, with D hard to call. CDR3 sequence: CASSPSKAYEQYF. Here the CDR3 DNA reads TGTGCCAGCAGCCCTTCTAAAGCCTACGAGCAGTACTTC.